This is a list of T cell receptor beta chains from one sample in a study of T-cell memory formation after mild COVID-19. A single record per CDR3 protein comes from TCRdb applying MiXCR to the 5' RACE reads. The sample records some 300,000 distinct CDR3 sequences, 20% to 25% being singletons. The sample comprised PBMCs or a T cell subset sorted from them (not recorded which). Receptors originate from a man between 18 and 29 years old who had mild COVID-19 (a few samples of this study predate the infection). Cell type and time point are not known. Both conserved end residues are part of each CDR3. D genes are given only for firm matches. Only part of the rows carry a size: once, few, many, or a class if the clone is expanded.

. | 14 | TRBD1 | TRBJ2-5 | TRBV2 | CASSGDRPRETQYF | TGTGCCAGCAGTGGGGACAGGCCCCGGGAGACCCAGTACTTC
. | 13 | . | TRBJ2-4 | TRBV5-1 | CASSTGEGNIQYF | TGCGCCAGTTCGACAGGGGAGGGAAACATTCAGTACTTC
. | 19 | . | TRBJ2-3 | TRBV6-2/TRBV6-3 | CASSYSSSASVASTDTQYF | TGTGCCAGCAGTTACTCGAGCTCGGCTAGCGTTGCTAGCACAGATACGCAGTATTTT
few | 14 | . | TRBJ2-1 | TRBV5-1 | CASSSDPRYNEQFF | TGCGCCAGCAGTTCAGATCCTAGATACAATGAGCAGTTCTTC
few | 17 | TRBD1 | TRBJ2-5 | TRBV7-9 | CASSPRGHGDRQETQYF | TGTGCCAGCAGCCCGAGGGGGCATGGGGACAGACAAGAGACCCAGTACTTC
. | 15 | TRBD1 | TRBJ2-2 | TRBV12-3/TRBV12-4 | CASSLRDRPTGELFF | TGTGCCAGCAGTTTAAGGGACAGGCCCACCGGGGAGCTGTTTTTT
few | 13 | . | TRBJ2-3 | TRBV7-2 | CASSRLRTDTQYF | TGTGCCAGCAGCCGGCTTCGCACAGATACGCAGTATTTT
. | 13 | . | TRBJ1-1 | TRBV11-2 | CASSPHLNTEAFF | TGTGCCAGCAGCCCCCATTTGAACACTGAAGCTTTCTTT
. | 17 | . | TRBJ2-1 | TRBV4-1 | CASSQEGRGGGYNEQFF | TGCGCCAGCAGCCAAGAGGGGCGGGGTGGGGGATACAATGAGCAGTTCTTC
many | 15 | . | TRBJ2-3 | TRBV5-1 | CASSWAGAETDTQYF | TGCGCCAGCAGCTGGGCCGGGGCGGAGACAGATACGCAGTATTTT